Presented here are 21 T cell receptor beta chains from one specimen sequenced in a study of blood T cells in healthy people across ages. Next came a second PCR, run for roughly 7 to 12 cycles, which used a sample-barcoded 5' primer along with a J-beta primer mix. TCRdb fed the 5' RACE reads into MiXCR, producing one record per CDR3 protein. The sample includes around 650,000 distinct CDR3 sequences, less than 45% of them seen just once. Sequences were obtained from blood. Receptors were obtained from an elderly man in good health.

This chain joins TRBV6-2 or TRBV6-3 and TRBJ2-7; the match to TRBD1 covers 8 bases. The J segment lost 1 base and the V segment lost 0 bases, leaving 5 bases of the junction unmatched. The germline V gene has CDR1 MNHEY and CDR2 SVGEGT. The CDR3 sequence is 16 residues long. In nucleotides, the CDR3 is TGTGCCAGCAGTTACTCGACAGGGGCTCCTTCCTACGAGCAGTACTTC. It specifies CASSYSTGAPSYEQYF.

The chain has TRBV3-1 and TRBJ1-2; TRBD1 is a possible D gene (5 bases). This CDR3 spans 15 amino acids. In germline, CDR1 is LGHDT, CDR2 YNNKEL (reference sequence). The V end was cut by 4 bases, the J end by 0 bases, with 12 bases between. As DNA, the CDR3 is TGTGCCAGCAGCCGGGGACGGGCTACTAACTATGGCTACACCTTC. It specifies CASSRGRATNYGYTF.

Many counts were recorded for this clonotype. The genes are TRBV29-1 and TRBJ2-1; 10 bases agree with TRBD1. CDR3 size: 18 residues. V was pared by 6 bases and J by 6 bases, with 20 bases of the junction left unmatched. CDR1 and CDR2 from the germline V gene are SQVTM and ANQGSEA. The CDR3 reads CSVVMTGGFTSWINEQFF. As DNA, the CDR3 is TGCAGCGTCGTCATGACAGGGGGCTTCACCTCCTGGATCAATGAGCAGTTCTTC.

The rearrangement uses TRBV5-1 and TRBJ1-5; TRBD1 matches 11 bases. The CDR3 has 15 amino acids. Germline CDR1 reads SGHRS; CDR2 reads YFSETQ. V lost 3 bases and J lost 6; bases outside the gene matches: 5. The CDR3: CASSSGTGGGQPQHF. The DNA for the CDR3 is TGCGCCAGCAGCTCCGGGACAGGGGGGGGTCAGCCCCAGCATTTT.

The count of this clonotype is one. This chain links TRBV6-5 with TRBJ1-6, with 7 bases that match TRBD1. The CDR3 runs to 16 residues. CDR1 is MNHEY, CDR2 SVGAGI, per germline. The V segment lost 2 bases and the J segment 5 bases; nucleotides outside the gene matches: 6. The CDR3 sequence is CASSYRDRVDNSPLHF. For the CDR3, the DNA is TGTGCCAGCAGTTACCGAGACAGGGTTGATAATTCACCCCTCCACTTT.

This clonotype was detected only a few times. The rearrangement joins TRBV5-6 to TRBJ2-1, with a weak D call TRBD1 (6 bases). Trimming left V 4 bases short and J 8 bases short, with 22 bases between. Germline-derived CDR1 and CDR2 are SGHDT and YYEEEE. The CDR3 has 16 residues. The CDR3 sequence: CASSPPGPMKGDEQFF. The DNA of the CDR3 is TGTGCCAGCAGCCCACCCGGGCCTATGAAGGGGGATGAGCAGTTCTTC.

This clonotype turned up a few times. The chain is built from TRBV9 and TRBJ2-3, with D maybe TRBD2 (5 bases). CDR1 is SGDLS, CDR2 YYNGEE, per germline. Trimming took 0 bases from V and 0 from J, leaving 11 bases between them. The CDR3 runs to 16 residues. The DNA of the CDR3 is TGTGCCAGCAGCGTAGTGGGAGAACCAAGCACAGATACGCAGTATTTT. As protein: CASSVVGEPSTDTQYF. Together with reference TRBV9 and TRBJ2-3, the CDR3 gives the full variable domain: DSGVTQTPKHLITATGQRVTLRCSPRSGDLSVYWYQQSLDQGLQFLIQYYNGEERAKGNILERFSAQQFPDLHSELNLSSLELGDSALYFCASSVVGEPSTDTQYFGPGTRLTVL.

This clonotype was seen once. This may be a read error: a much more frequent sequence differs by one nucleotide. The chain is built from TRBV5-1 and TRBJ2-7; D is unclear. The CDR3 spans 15 residues. Germline lookup yields CDR1 SGHRS and CDR2 YFSETQ. Deletions cut 3 bases from V and 2 bases from J, with 15 bases between. CDR3 protein: CASSCQQPAPYEQYF. For the CDR3, the DNA is TGCGCCAGCAGCTGCCAACAACCTGCTCCCTACGAGCAGTACTTC.

The chain combines TRBV12-5 with TRBJ2-3; TRBD2 agrees at 7 bases. Germline lookup yields CDR1 LGHNT and CDR2 FRNRAP. This CDR3 contains 15 residues. Trimming removed 5 bases from V and 3 bases from J; junction bases left unmatched: 8. The CDR3 region has the DNA TGTGCTAGTGGTCTGGGGACTACGGGGACAGATACGCAGTATTTT. It is translated as CASGLGTTGTDTQYF.

Here the CDR3 DNA reads TGTGCCAGCAGACCAGCGGGGTGGGAAGAGACCCAGTACTTC. It translates to CASRPAGWEETQYF. The chain couples TRBV28 to TRBJ2-5; 7 bases match TRBD2. The germline CDR1 and CDR2 sequences are MDHEN and SYDVKM. J lost 3 bases, V lost 6 bases, and 7 bases had no gene match. CDR3 length: 14 residues.

Worth noting for this clonotype: This likely comes from a read error, as the CDR3 has no conserved phenylalanine or tryptophan at its end. V is TRBV4-3 and J is TRBJ2-1; 11 bases are a match to TRBD2. Looked up from germline, CDR1 is LGHNA and CDR2 is YSLEER. V lost 2 bases, J lost 8 bases, and 8 bases stayed unmatched. This CDR3 has 16 residues. DNA of the CDR3: TGCGCCAGCAGCCAACAACTAGCGGGAGTGGCAGATGAGCAGTTCTTA. It specifies CASSQQLAGVADEQFL.

The chain combines TRBV6-6 with TRBJ2-5; possibly TRBD2 for D (6 bases). Germline CDR1 MNHNY, CDR2 SVGAGI (reference sequence). This CDR3 contains 11 residues. Trimming stripped 2 bases from V and 11 bases from J, with 9 bases between. CDR3 amino acids: CASSYGEEQYF. For the CDR3, the DNA is TGTGCCAGCAGTTACGGGGAGGAGCAGTACTTC.

The J gene is TRBJ2-7, the V gene TRBV29-1; a possible D gene is TRBD2 (5 bases). The germline V gene has CDR1 SQVTM and CDR2 ANQGSEA. Trimming removed 5 bases from V and 3 bases from J, with 8 bases in between. The CDR3 has 11 residues. CDR3 sequence (DNA): TGCAGCGTTCCTGACTACTACGAGCAGTACTTC. Protein product: CSVPDYYEQYF.

The V gene is TRBV20-1, the J gene TRBJ2-4, with no clear D. Germline V gene data show CDR1 as DFQATT and CDR2 as SNEGSKA (reference sequence). This CDR3 spans 14 amino acids. V was pared by 1 base and J by 8 bases, with 15 bases between. The CDR3 reads CSARGGSAWDIQYF. In nucleotides, the CDR3 is TGCAGTGCTAGAGGCGGCTCTGCGTGGGACATTCAGTACTTC.

This clonotype has just a few counts. The J gene is TRBJ2-7, the V gene TRBV6-5, with D perhaps being TRBD1 or TRBD2 (7 bases each). The germline V and J ends were trimmed by 4 bases and 6 bases, with 16 bases remaining between them. The CDR3 runs to 14 residues. CDR1 and CDR2 from the germline V gene are MNHEY and SVGAGI. This CDR3 is CASSFAGDSPEQYF. The CDR3, as DNA: TGTGCCAGCAGTTTCGCGGGGGACAGTCCCGAGCAGTACTTC.

The chain has TRBV4-3 and TRBJ2-4, with D perhaps matching TRBD2 (5 bases). The CDR3 totals 16 residues. From germline, CDR1 is LGHNA and CDR2 YSLEER. Trimming removed 2 bases at V and 4 bases at J, with 15 bases between. The CDR3 DNA follows: TGCGCCAGCAGCCAATTGTTCTCGGAGGAAAAAAACATTCAGTACTTC. This codes for CASSQLFSEEKNIQYF.

This clonotype was counted only a few times. The V and J genes are TRBV7-6 and TRBJ2-2, with D hard to call. Germline V gene data show CDR1 as SGHVS and CDR2 as FNYEAQ. This CDR3 is 15 amino acids long. V lost 5 bases and J lost 0, with 10 bases in between. The CDR3 nucleotides are TGTGCCAGCAGCCCCGGGCTGGCGAACACCGGGGAGCTGTTTTTT. Protein sequence: CASSPGLANTGELFF.

The chain is built from TRBV6-6 and TRBJ2-7; 9 bases match TRBD1. From germline, CDR1 is MNHNY and CDR2 SVGAGI (reference sequence). This CDR3 spans 16 amino acids. V was clipped by 7 bases and J by 4 bases; unmatched bases: 14. In DNA, the CDR3 is TGTGCCAGCACACCGCAGGACAGGGGAAGGGGGTACGAGCAGTACTTC. It encodes CASTPQDRGRGYEQYF.

This rearrangement joins TRBV6-6 to TRBJ2-1, with TRBD1 matching over 7 bases. Trimming cost V 6 bases and J 9 bases; bases outside gene matches: 14. The germline CDR1 and CDR2 sequences are MNHNY and SVGAGI (reference sequence). This CDR3 spans 15 amino acids. As DNA, the CDR3 is TGTGCCAGCAGACGCCAGACAGGGTGGGTGAGTGAGCAGTTCTTC. Protein product: CASRRQTGWVSEQFF.

The V gene is TRBV28, the J gene TRBJ1-5, with unresolved D. Trimming shortened V by 2 bases and J by 15 bases, and 23 bases separated the two germline ends. The CDR3 length is 15 residues. CDR1 is MDHEN, CDR2 SYDVKM, per germline. The CDR3 region has the DNA TGTGCCAGCAGTTTACGCAGCGCAAGCTCGAAAGTACCGCATTTT. Protein: CASSLRSASSKVPHF.

A few counts support this clonotype. The chain recombines TRBV4-3 with TRBJ1-2; D is perhaps TRBD1 (6 bases). CDR1 and CDR2 from the germline V gene are LGHNA and YSLEER. The CDR3 is 15 residues long. Between the trimmed V and J ends, which lost 1 base and 5 bases, there was a span of 14 bases. As DNA, the CDR3 is TGCGCCAGCAGCCAAGCGAGGACAGTATTATATGGCTACACCTTC. This codes for CASSQARTVLYGYTF.